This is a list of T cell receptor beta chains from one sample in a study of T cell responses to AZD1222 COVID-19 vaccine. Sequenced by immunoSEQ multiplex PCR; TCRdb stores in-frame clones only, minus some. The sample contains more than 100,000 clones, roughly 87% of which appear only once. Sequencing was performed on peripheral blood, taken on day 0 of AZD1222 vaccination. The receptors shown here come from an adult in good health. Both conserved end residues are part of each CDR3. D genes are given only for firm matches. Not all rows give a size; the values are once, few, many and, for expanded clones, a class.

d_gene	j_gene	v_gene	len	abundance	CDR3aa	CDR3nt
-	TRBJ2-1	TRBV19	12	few	CASSIVNNEQFF	TGTGCCAGTAGTATAGTGAACAATGAGCAGTTCTTC
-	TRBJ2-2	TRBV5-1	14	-	CASSLEVSSGELFF	TGCGCCAGCAGCTTGGAGGTCAGCTCCGGGGAGCTGTTTTTT
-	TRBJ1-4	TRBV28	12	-	CASSPTVIKLFF	TGTGCCAGCAGTCCCACAGTAATTAAACTGTTTTTT
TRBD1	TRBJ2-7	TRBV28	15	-	CATIDPDRGPNEQYF	TGTGCCACCATTGACCCAGACAGGGGGCCTAACGAGCAGTACTTC
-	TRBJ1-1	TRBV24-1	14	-	CATSDLGQHSEAFF	TGTGCCACCAGTGATTTGGGGCAGCACTCTGAAGCTTTCTTT
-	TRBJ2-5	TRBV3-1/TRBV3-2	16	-	CASSQVERVGEETQYF	TGTGCCAGCAGCCAAGTAGAGCGGGTCGGGGAAGAGACCCAGTACTTC
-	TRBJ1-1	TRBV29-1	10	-	CSVDPHEAFF	TGCAGCGTTGACCCCCATGAAGCTTTCTTT
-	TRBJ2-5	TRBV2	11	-	CASKYQETQYF	TGTGCCAGCAAGTACCAAGAGACCCAGTACTTC
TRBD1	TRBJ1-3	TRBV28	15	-	CASSSPGGSGNTIYF	TGTGCCAGCAGTTCCCCAGGGGGCTCTGGAAACACCATATATTTT
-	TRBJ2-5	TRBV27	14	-	CASSFQGYQETQYF	TGTGCCAGCAGTTTCCAAGGGTACCAAGAGACCCAGTACTTC
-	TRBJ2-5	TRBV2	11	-	CASLPVETQYF	TGTGCCAGCCTCCCTGTAGAGACCCAGTACTTC
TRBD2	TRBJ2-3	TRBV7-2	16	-	CASSFLAGGSTDTQYF	TGTGCCAGCAGCTTTCTAGCGGGGGGTAGCACAGATACGCAGTATTTT
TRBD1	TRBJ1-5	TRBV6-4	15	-	CASSVEGQYNQPQHF	TGTGCCAGCAGTGTCGAGGGACAGTACAATCAGCCCCAGCATTTT
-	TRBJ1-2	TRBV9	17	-	CASSVSAVFTPNVGYTF	TGTGCCAGCAGCGTAAGCGCGGTGTTCACACCGAACGTTGGCTACACCTTC
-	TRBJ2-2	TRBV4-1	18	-	CASSQDGAGAGNTGELFF	TGCGCCAGCAGCCAAGATGGGGCGGGGGCAGGGAACACCGGGGAGCTGTTTTTT
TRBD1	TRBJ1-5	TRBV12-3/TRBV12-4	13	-	CASSRGQGQPQHF	TGTGCCAGCAGTAGAGGACAGGGTCAGCCCCAGCATTTT
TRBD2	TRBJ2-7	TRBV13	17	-	CASSHGSWSGASYEQYF	TGTGCCAGCAGCCACGGGTCGTGGAGCGGGGCTTCCTACGAGCAGTACTTC
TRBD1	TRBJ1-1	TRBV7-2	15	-	CASNPGQGENTEAFF	TGTGCCAGCAACCCCGGACAGGGAGAGAACACTGAAGCTTTCTTT
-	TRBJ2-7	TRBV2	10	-	CASRSYEQYF	TGTGCCAGCCGTAGCTACGAGCAGTACTTC
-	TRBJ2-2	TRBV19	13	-	CASSTSGSGELFF	TGTGCCAGTAGCACCTCGGGTTCCGGGGAGCTGTTTTTT
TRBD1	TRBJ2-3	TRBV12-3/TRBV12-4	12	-	CASMQGANTQYF	TGTGCCAGCATGCAGGGGGCAAATACGCAGTATTTT
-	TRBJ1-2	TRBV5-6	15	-	CASSLRIGGVGGYTF	TGTGCCAGCAGCTTGAGGATTGGAGGGGTAGGGGGCTACACCTTC
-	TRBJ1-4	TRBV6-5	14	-	CATQLWGAGEKLFF	TGTGCCACGCAACTCTGGGGGGCAGGCGAAAAACTGTTTTTT
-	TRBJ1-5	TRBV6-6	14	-	CASSYSQGRGPQHF	TGTGCCAGCAGTTACTCGCAGGGGCGCGGGCCCCAGCATTTT
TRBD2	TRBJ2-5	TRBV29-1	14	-	CSVDGAGVGETQYF	TGCAGCGTTGATGGAGCGGGGGTAGGAGAGACCCAGTACTTC
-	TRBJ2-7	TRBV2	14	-	CASRWTQNSYEQYF	TGTGCCAGCAGATGGACACAGAACTCCTACGAGCAGTACTTC
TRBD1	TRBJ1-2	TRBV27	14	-	CASSLSGGGYGYTF	TGTGCCAGCAGTTTATCAGGGGGCGGCTATGGCTACACCTTC
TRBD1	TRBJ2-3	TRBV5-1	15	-	CASSLGDRRLDTQYF	TGCGCCAGCAGCTTGGGGGACAGGAGGTTGGATACGCAGTATTTT
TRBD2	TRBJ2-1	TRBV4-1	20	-	CASSQDLGRTSLRWHNEQFF	TGCGCCAGCAGCCAAGATTTAGGGCGGACTAGCCTTAGGTGGCACAATGAGCAGTTCTTC
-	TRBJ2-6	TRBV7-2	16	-	CASSGRGLPGANVLTF	TGTGCCAGCAGCGGAAGGGGACTGCCCGGGGCCAACGTCCTGACTTTC
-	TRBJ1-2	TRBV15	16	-	CATSSYGPSIDYGYTF	TGTGCCACCAGCAGTTACGGCCCCTCGATCGACTATGGCTACACCTTC
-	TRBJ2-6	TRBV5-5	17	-	CASSLAVGSSGANVLTF	TGTGCCAGCAGCTTGGCGGTCGGAAGCTCTGGGGCCAACGTCCTGACTTTC
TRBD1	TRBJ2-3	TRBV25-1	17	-	CASSEYIGGRGPDTQYF	TGTGCCAGCAGTGAATATATCGGGGGCAGGGGGCCGGATACGCAGTATTTT
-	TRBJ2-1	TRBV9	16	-	CASSALVGGLYNEQFF	TGTGCCAGCAGCGCGCTTGTGGGGGGGCTTTACAATGAGCAGTTCTTC
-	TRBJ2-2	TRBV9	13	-	CASSVSPFGELFF	TGTGCCAGCAGCGTCTCCCCATTCGGGGAGCTGTTTTTT
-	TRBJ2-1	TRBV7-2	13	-	CASSLGEANEQFF	TGTGCCAGCAGCTTAGGGGAGGCAAATGAGCAGTTCTTC
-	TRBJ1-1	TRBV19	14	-	CASSSRLDNTEAFF	TGTGCCAGTAGTTCCAGGTTGGATAACACTGAAGCTTTCTTT
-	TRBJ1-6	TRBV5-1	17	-	CASSLGSGGTGNSPLHF	TGCGCCAGCAGCTTGGGGTCCGGTGGGACGGGTAATTCACCCCTCCACTTT
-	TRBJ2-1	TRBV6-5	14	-	CASSPRDPYNEQFF	TGTGCCAGCAGTCCTAGGGACCCCTACAATGAGCAGTTCTTC
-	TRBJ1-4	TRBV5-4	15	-	CASSSGPSRNEKLFF	TGTGCCAGCAGCTCGGGACCCTCGAGGAATGAAAAACTGTTTTTT
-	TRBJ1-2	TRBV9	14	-	CASSATRQSYGYTF	TGTGCCAGCAGCGCCACCCGACAGTCCTATGGCTACACCTTC
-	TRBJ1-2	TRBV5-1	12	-	CASSLGGNGYTF	TGCGCCAGCAGCTTGGGAGGGAACGGCTACACCTTC
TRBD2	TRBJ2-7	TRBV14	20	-	CASSQARKTSGGNSSYEQYF	TGTGCCAGCAGCCAAGCCCGAAAGACTAGCGGGGGGAATAGCTCCTACGAGCAGTACTTC
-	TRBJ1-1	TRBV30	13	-	CAGLTGYGTEAFF	TGTGCCGGACTAACAGGGTATGGCACTGAAGCTTTCTTT
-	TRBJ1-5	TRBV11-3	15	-	CASSFRARPWQPQHF	TGTGCCAGCAGCTTCAGGGCCAGGCCCTGGCAGCCCCAGCATTTT
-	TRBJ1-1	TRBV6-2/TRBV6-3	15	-	CASSYRSGSNTEAFF	TGTGCCAGCAGTTACCGATCCGGATCGAACACTGAAGCTTTCTTT
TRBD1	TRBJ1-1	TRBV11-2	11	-	CASSRQGDAFF	TGTGCCAGCAGCCGACAGGGGGATGCTTTCTTT
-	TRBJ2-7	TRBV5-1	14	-	CASSPMGGGDEQYF	TGCGCCAGCAGCCCGATGGGGGGGGGCGACGAGCAGTACTTC
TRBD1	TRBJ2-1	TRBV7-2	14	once	CASSLVGTGREQFF	TGTGCCAGCAGCTTAGTTGGGACAGGGCGTGAGCAGTTCTTC
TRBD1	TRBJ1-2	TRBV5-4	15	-	CASSSGTGDGYGYTF	TGTGCCAGCAGTTCCGGGACAGGGGATGGCTATGGCTACACCTTC
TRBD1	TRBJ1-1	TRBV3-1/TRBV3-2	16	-	CASSQGTGWSNTEAFF	TGTGCCAGCAGCCAAGGGACAGGGTGGTCGAACACTGAAGCTTTCTTT
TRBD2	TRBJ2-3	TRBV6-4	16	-	CASSDGTSGGADTQYF	TGTGCCAGCAGTGACGGGACTAGCGGGGGGGCAGATACGCAGTATTTT
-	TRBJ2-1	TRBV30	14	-	CAWKPSTLHNEQFF	TGTGCCTGGAAACCTTCGACTCTGCACAATGAGCAGTTCTTC
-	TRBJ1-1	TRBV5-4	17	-	CASSFSRTDGWGTEAFF	TGTGCCAGCAGCTTCTCTCGGACAGATGGGTGGGGGACTGAAGCTTTCTTT
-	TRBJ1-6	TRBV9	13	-	CASSPNPNSPLHF	TGTGCCAGCAGCCCCAACCCCAATTCACCCCTCCACTTT